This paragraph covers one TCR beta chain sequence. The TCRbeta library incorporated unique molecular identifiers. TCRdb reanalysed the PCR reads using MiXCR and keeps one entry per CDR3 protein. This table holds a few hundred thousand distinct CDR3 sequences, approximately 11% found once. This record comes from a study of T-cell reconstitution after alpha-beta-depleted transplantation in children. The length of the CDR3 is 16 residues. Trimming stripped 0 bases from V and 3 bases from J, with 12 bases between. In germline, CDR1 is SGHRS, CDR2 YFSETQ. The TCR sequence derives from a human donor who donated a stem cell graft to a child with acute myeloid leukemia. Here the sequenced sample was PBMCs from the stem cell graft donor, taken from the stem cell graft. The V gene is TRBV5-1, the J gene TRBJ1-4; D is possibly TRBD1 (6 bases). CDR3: CASSLDGGEANEKLFF. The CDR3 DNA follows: TGCGCCAGCAGCTTGGATGGGGGCGAGGCTAATGAAAAACTGTTTTTT.